This paragraph reports one T cell receptor beta chain. A quantity of roughly 0.5 to 1 ug RNA underwent reverse transcription using random hexamers. Amplification of the TCR beta CDR3 was carried out by immunoSEQ multiplex PCR, which spanned a total of 54 Vbeta and 13 Jbeta segments. Using its own MiXCR run on the immunoSEQ multiplex PCR reads, TCRdb lists one record per CDR3 protein. The data show under 200,000 distinct CDR3 sequences, about 90% seen once. The authors sequenced TCR beta from blood CD8+ and CD4+ T cells. This CDR3 comprises 15 residues. Germline V lookup: CDR1 SGHRS, CDR2 YFSETQ. Trimming removed 4 bases from V and 5 bases from J; junction bases left unmatched: 7. The data derive from a study of CD8 T cells in Susac syndrome.

Material: CD4+ T cells from PBMCs. The gene calls are TRBV5-1 and TRBJ2-5; 11 bases map to TRBD1. This receptor was obtained from a human donor in good health. CDR3 protein: CASSAGQGAWETQYF. In DNA, the CDR3 is TGCGCCAGCAGCGCAGGACAGGGGGCATGGGAGACCCAGTACTTC.